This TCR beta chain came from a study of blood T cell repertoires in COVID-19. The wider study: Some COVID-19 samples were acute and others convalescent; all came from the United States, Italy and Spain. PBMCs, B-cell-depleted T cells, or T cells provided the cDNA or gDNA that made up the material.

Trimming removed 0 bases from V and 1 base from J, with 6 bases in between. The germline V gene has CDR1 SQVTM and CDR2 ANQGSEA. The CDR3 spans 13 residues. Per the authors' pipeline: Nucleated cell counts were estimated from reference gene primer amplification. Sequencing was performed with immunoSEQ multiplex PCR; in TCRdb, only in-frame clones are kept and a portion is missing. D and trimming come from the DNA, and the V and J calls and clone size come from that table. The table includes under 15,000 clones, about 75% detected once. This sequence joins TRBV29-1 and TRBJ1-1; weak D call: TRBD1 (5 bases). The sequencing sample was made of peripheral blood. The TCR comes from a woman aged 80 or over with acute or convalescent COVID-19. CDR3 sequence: CSVEDQGNTEAFF. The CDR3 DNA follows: TGCAGCGTTGAAGATCAGGGGAACACTGAAGCTTTCTTT.